Below are 6 T cell receptor beta chains sequenced from a single sample in a study of OX40 agonist ivuxolimab in advanced cancers. Clones were sequenced by immunoSEQ multiplex PCR, and TCRdb holds only the in-frame ones, with some missing. This table holds some 43,000 clones, around 88% found once. Source: CD4+ or CD8+ T cells sorted from blood, taken in a trial of the OX40 agonist ivuxolimab. These receptors were taken from an adult with an advanced solid tumor such as melanoma, head and neck, liver or kidney cancer.

The chain uses TRBV4-1 and TRBJ2-5; D may be TRBD2 (7 bases). The CDR3 spans 16 residues. CDR1 is MGHRA and CDR2 is YSYEKL in the germline V gene. V shed 0 bases and J shed 7 bases, with 18 bases lying between them. This CDR3 reads CASSQELGGGAWTQYF. In DNA form, the CDR3 reads TGCGCCAGCAGCCAAGAGTTAGGAGGGGGGGCCTGGACCCAGTACTTC.

This clone was seen a handful of times. The V gene is TRBV7-2, the J gene TRBJ1-1; a weak D match, TRBD1 (5 bases). Deletions cut 5 bases from V and 5 bases from J, with 18 bases between. The CDR3 covers 15 residues. Per the germline V gene, CDR1 is SGHTA and CDR2 is FQGNSA. CDR3: CASSDKLGLSTEAFF. The CDR3 region has the DNA TGTGCCAGCAGCGATAAGCTGGGGCTAAGTACTGAAGCTTTCTTT.

This chain joins TRBV5-4 and TRBJ2-7, with D possibly called TRBD1 or TRBD2 (5 bases each). Looked up from germline, CDR1 is SGHNT and CDR2 is YYREEE (reference sequence). Deletions cut 5 bases from V and 5 bases from J, with 8 bases between. This CDR3 has 11 amino acids. The CDR3 region has the DNA TGTGCCAGCAGGGGGGAAAACGAGCAGTACGTC. Residues: CASRGENEQYV.

Worth noting for this clone: The same CDR3 arises from other DNA sequences in this sample as well. The chain links TRBV13 to TRBJ2-7; D unclear. Germline V gene sequence: CDR1 PRHDT, CDR2 FYEKMQ (reference sequence). The germline V and J ends were trimmed by 0 bases and 1 base, with 1 base remaining between them. CDR3 length equals 12 residues. The CDR3 region is CASSLGSYEQYV. CDR3 bases: TGTGCCAGCAGCTTAGGGTCCTACGAGCAGTACGTC.

The chain uses TRBV9 and TRBJ1-2; a weak D match, TRBD1 (6 bases). Germline CDR1 reads SGDLS; CDR2 reads YYNGEE. Trimming removed 0 bases from V and 0 bases from J, with 9 bases in between. CDR3 length: 15 residues. CDR3 in DNA: TGTGCCAGCAGCGTAGGGGGGCTAGCTAACTATGGCTACACCTTC. Protein product: CASSVGGLANYGYTF.

Remarks on this clone: The sample has other DNA sequences that encode this CDR3 too. J is TRBJ2-7 and V is TRBV5-1, with 7 bases identical to TRBD1. The J segment lost 5 bases and the V segment lost 0 bases, leaving 2 bases of the junction unmatched. This CDR3 is built from 13 residues. Germline loops: CDR1 SGHRS, CDR2 YFSETQ. CDR3 coding DNA: TGCGCCAGCAGCTTGGGACAGGGTAACGAGCAGTACTTC. This encodes CASSLGQGNEQYF.